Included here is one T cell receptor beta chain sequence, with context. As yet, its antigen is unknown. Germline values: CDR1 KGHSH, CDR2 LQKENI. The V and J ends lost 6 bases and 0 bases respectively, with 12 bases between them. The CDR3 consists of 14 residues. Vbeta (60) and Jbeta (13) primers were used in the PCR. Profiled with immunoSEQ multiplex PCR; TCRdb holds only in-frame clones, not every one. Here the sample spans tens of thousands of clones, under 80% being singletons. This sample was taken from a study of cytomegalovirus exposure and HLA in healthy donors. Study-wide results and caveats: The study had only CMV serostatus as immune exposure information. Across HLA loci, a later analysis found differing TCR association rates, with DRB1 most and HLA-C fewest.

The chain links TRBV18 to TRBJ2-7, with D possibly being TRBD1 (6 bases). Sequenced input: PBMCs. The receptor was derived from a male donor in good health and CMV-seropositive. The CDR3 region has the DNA TGTGCCAGCTCGCCGGACAGTGCCTCCTACGAGCAGTACTTC. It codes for CASSPDSASYEQYF.